This record concerns one T cell receptor (beta chain) sequence. CDR1 is SGHDT and CDR2 is YYEEEE in the germline V gene. The CDR3 totals 15 residues. The V and J ends lost 4 bases and 3 bases respectively, with 16 bases between them. Assay: immunoSEQ multiplex PCR; the TCRdb copy retains only in-frame clones and omits some. The table lists 120,000 to 150,000 clones, about four fifths of them singletons, with about 5.8% in the top ten. This sample is drawn from a study of blood T cell repertoires in COVID-19. The genes are TRBV5-6 and TRBJ1-1; D is perhaps TRBD1 (5 bases). The receptor's source is a woman aged 45-65 years who had been exposed to COVID-19. The sample consisted of PBMCs or T cells enriched from blood (not recorded which). The CDR3 coding sequence is TGTGCCAGCAGCCAACTACAGGCCCCATACACTGAAGCTTTCTTT. As protein: CASSQLQAPYTEAFF.